A single sample is the source of the 29 T cell receptor beta chains below, sequenced in a study of T cell responses to AZD1222 COVID-19 vaccine. Data came from immunoSEQ multiplex PCR; TCRdb stores just in-frame clones and leaves some out. The sample holds 140,000 to 150,000 clones, 91% seen once. The input for sequencing was peripheral blood, taken on day 0 of AZD1222 vaccination. The receptors were sampled from an adult in good health.

V is TRBV7-9 and J is TRBJ1-2; weak D call: TRBD1 (6 bases). CDR1 SEHNR and CDR2 FQNEAQ come from the germline V gene (reference sequence). Trimming cost V 1 base and J 3 bases, with 9 bases left between them. This CDR3 has 14 residues. DNA for the CDR3: TGTGCCAGCAGCTTAGGACAGGCTTACTATGGCTACACCTTC. This sequence encodes CASSLGQAYYGYTF.

This chain joins TRBV10-3 and TRBJ1-1; 7 nucleotides agree with TRBD1. The CDR3 consists of 14 residues. Germline CDR1 is ENHRY and CDR2 is SYGVKD. Trimming took 2 bases from V and 1 from J; bases not matched to a gene: 1. The CDR3 loop is CAISEGQANTEAFF. The CDR3 coding sequence is TGTGCCATCAGTGAGGGACAGGCGAACACTGAAGCTTTCTTT.

The chain uses TRBV9 and TRBJ1-2, with no clear D. CDR3 length: 16 amino acids. Germline CDR1 reads SGDLS; CDR2 reads YYNGEE. The V gene lost 0 bases and the J gene lost 8 bases, with 20 bases spanning the gap. CDR3 sequence reads: CASSVGPSGGESGYTF. DNA of the CDR3: TGTGCCAGCAGCGTAGGTCCCTCCGGCGGTGAAAGCGGCTACACCTTC.

V and J are TRBV2 and TRBJ2-7, with unresolved D. This CDR3 is 11 amino acids long. The germline V gene has CDR1 SNHLY and CDR2 FYNNEI. V was shortened by 0 bases and J by 10 bases, with 7 bases between the two germline ends. DNA for the CDR3: TGTGCCAGCAGTGAAGCGCTTGACCAGTACTTC. This translates into CASSEALDQYF.

The V gene is TRBV7-9, the J gene TRBJ2-1; TRBD1 is a possible D gene (6 bases). The germline CDR1 and CDR2 sequences are SEHNR and FQNEAQ (reference sequence). The CDR3 totals 13 residues. V was pared by 5 bases and J by 13 bases, with 18 bases between. This CDR3 reads CASSPTTGPRQFF. The CDR3 coding sequence is TGTGCCAGCAGCCCCACCACAGGGCCCCGACAGTTCTTC. The whole variable domain, remainder taken from reference TRBV7-9 and TRBJ2-1, is DTGVSQNPRHKITKRGQNVTFRCDPISEHNRLYWYRQTLGQGPEFLTYFQNEAQLEKSRLLSDRFSAERPKGSFSTLEIQRTEQGDSAMYLCASSPTTGPRQFFGPGTRLTVL.

This rearrangement joins TRBV12-3 or TRBV12-4 to TRBJ1-2, with 8 bases fitting TRBD1. After removal of 8 bases from V and 4 bases from J, the junction contained 6 bases not matched to a gene. The CDR3 loop spans 13 amino acids. Written as DNA, the CDR3 is TGTGCCAGCGGCGGGACAGGTGTCTATGGCTACACCTTC. It yields the protein CASGGTGVYGYTF.

The count of this clone is one. An end of the junction differs from the germline gene, which may be a read error. The chain uses TRBV6-1 and TRBJ1-2, with 7 bases aligning to TRBD1. Germline CDR1 is MNHNS and CDR2 is SASEGT. The CDR3 spans 12 residues. The DNA for the CDR3 is TGTGCCAGCAGGGAAGGGGGCAGGGGCTACACCTTC. Translating gives CASREGGRGYTF.

The V call is TRBV7-9, the J call TRBJ2-1; D call uncertain. The ends were cut back, 0 bases at V and 6 bases at J, with 6 bases in the middle. CDR3 length equals 13 residues. CDR1 and CDR2 from the germline V gene are SEHNR and FQNEAQ (reference sequence). DNA of the CDR3: TGTGCCAGCAGCTTAGCGTATCCCAATGAGCAGTTCTTC. It is translated as CASSLAYPNEQFF.

Concerning this clone itself: One end of the junction does not line up with germline, which may come from a read error. The chain carries TRBV10-2 and TRBJ2-2; 10 bases are shared with TRBD1. The CDR3 covers 15 residues. From germline, CDR1 is WSHSY and CDR2 SAAADI. CDR3 in amino acids: CASREGQGRVRELFF. The DNA for the CDR3 is TGCGCCAGCCGTGAGGGACAGGGGAGGGTCCGGGAGCTGTTTTTT.

The chain has TRBV6-2 or TRBV6-3 and TRBJ2-7, with D perhaps TRBD2 (6 bases). The germline CDR1 and CDR2 sequences are MNHEY and SVGEGT. The CDR3 runs to 15 residues. V was clipped by 4 bases and J by 5 bases, with 18 bases between them. CDR3 sequence reads: CASSSYALEGNEQYF. The CDR3 DNA reads as TGTGCCAGCAGTTCTTATGCCCTGGAGGGGAACGAGCAGTACTTC.

The chain recombines TRBV5-3 with TRBJ1-5; D ambiguous. TRBV5-3 is reported as an ORF; its role is uncertain. V was shortened by 0 bases and J by 6 bases, with 13 bases between the two germline ends. This CDR3 contains 15 residues. CDR3 in DNA: TGTGCCAGAAGCTTGGGCATATTCGAGCCTCAGCCCCAGCATTTT. This codes for CARSLGIFEPQPQHF.

The chain links TRBV5-4 to TRBJ2-2; no clear D gene. The germline V and J ends were trimmed by 3 bases and 6 bases, with 9 bases remaining between them. CDR1 and CDR2 from the germline V gene are SGHNT and YYREEE (reference sequence). This CDR3 has 13 residues. The CDR3 reads CASSSIGAGELFF. The DNA of the CDR3 is TGTGCCAGCAGCTCCATTGGGGCCGGGGAGCTGTTTTTT. Looking up the rest from reference TRBV5-4 and TRBJ2-2 gives the full variable domain: ETGVTQSPTHLIKTRGQQVTLRCSSQSGHNTVSWYQQALGQGPQFIFQYYREEENGRGNFPPRFSGLQFPNYSSELNVNALELDDSALYLCASSSIGAGELFFGEGSRLTVL.

The chain combines TRBV9 with TRBJ2-7, with TRBD1 matching over 9 bases. This CDR3 is built from 15 residues. Germline trimming cut 4 bases from V and 7 bases from J; bases unmatched to any gene: 12. Germline V gene data show CDR1 as SGDLS and CDR2 as YYNGEE. CDR3 bases: TGTGCCAGCAGCCCGCGGGACAGGGACCTCGAGGAGCAGTACTTC. Translated, it gives CASSPRDRDLEEQYF.

J is TRBJ1-4 and V is TRBV7-9; D might be TRBD1 (6 bases). The germline CDR1 and CDR2 sequences are SEHNR and FQNEAQ (reference sequence). V was trimmed by 0 bases and J by 2 bases, leaving 10 bases between them. The CDR3 is 16 amino acids. The CDR3 spells CASSLARGATNEKLFF. CDR3 nucleotides: TGTGCCAGCAGCTTAGCTAGGGGGGCCACTAATGAAAAACTGTTTTTT.

This rearrangement joins TRBV9 to TRBJ1-3; TRBD1 matches at 9 bases. The ends lost 6 bases at V and 2 bases at J; junction bases unmatched: 6. There are 15 residues in the CDR3. Germline CDR1 and CDR2: SGDLS and YYNGEE. The CDR3 DNA is TGTGCCAGCACCGGACAGGGGAGGCCTGGAAACACCATATATTTT. This translates into CASTGQGRPGNTIYF.

J is TRBJ1-1 and V is TRBV7-9; a possible D gene is TRBD1 (6 bases). V shed 3 bases and J shed 3 bases, with 14 bases lying between them. This CDR3 region has 15 residues. Germline CDR1 reads SEHNR; CDR2 reads FQNEAQ (reference sequence). The CDR3 DNA follows: TGTGCCAGCAGCTTGGAGGGGGTAATGGACACTGAAGCTTTCTTT. Amino acid sequence: CASSLEGVMDTEAFF.

The genes are TRBV28 and TRBJ2-1; no clear D. CDR1 is MDHEN and CDR2 is SYDVKM in the germline V gene. The V gene lost 4 bases and the J gene lost 6 bases, with 7 bases spanning the gap. The CDR3 loop spans 12 amino acids. This CDR3 reads CASSSPTNEQFF. Written as DNA, the CDR3 is TGTGCCAGCAGTTCCCCAACCAATGAGCAGTTCTTC.

The V call is TRBV7-3, the J call TRBJ2-2; 14 bases map to TRBD2. The germline gives CDR1 SGHTA, CDR2 FQGTGA. The CDR3 is 19 residues long. Trimming cost V 5 bases and J 6 bases; bases outside gene matches: 14. The CDR3: CASSLGLAGGVWNSGELFF. The CDR3 nucleotides read TGTGCCAGCAGCCTTGGACTAGCGGGAGGAGTCTGGAATTCCGGGGAGCTGTTTTTT. Combining the CDR3 with reference TRBV7-3 and TRBJ2-2 gives the whole variable domain GAGVSQTPSNKVTEKGKYVELRCDPISGHTALYWYRQSLGQGPEFLIYFQGTGAADDSGLPNDRFFAVRPEGSVSTLKIQRTERGDSAVYLCASSLGLAGGVWNSGELFFGEGSRLTVL.

The chain uses TRBV28 and TRBJ1-2; D uncertain. CDR1 is MDHEN and CDR2 is SYDVKM in the germline V gene. The CDR3 is made up of 12 amino acids. The germline V and J ends were trimmed by 8 bases and 7 bases, with 14 bases remaining between them. This chain's CDR3 is CASWTSTTGYTF. DNA for the CDR3: TGTGCCAGCTGGACCTCAACCACTGGCTACACCTTC.

The V and J genes are TRBV5-4 and TRBJ2-3, with 13 positions matching TRBD2. The CDR3 covers 15 residues. The V and J ends lost 4 bases and 4 bases, in that order; junction bases with no gene match: 3. Germline V gene data show CDR1 as SGHNT and CDR2 as YYREEE (reference sequence). In DNA, the CDR3 is TGTGCCAGCAGCCTACTAGCGGGAGGGCCAGATACGCAGTATTTT. It is translated as CASSLLAGGPDTQYF.

The chain employs TRBV29-1 and TRBJ2-3, with 7 bases fitting TRBD2. The CDR3 contains 15 residues. The trim removed 6 bases at V and 2 bases at J, leaving 11 bases unmatched. The germline CDR1 and CDR2 sequences are SQVTM and ANQGSEA. This CDR3 is CSVGMSGAPTDTQYF. The DNA of the CDR3 is TGCAGCGTCGGAATGAGCGGGGCCCCCACAGATACGCAGTATTTT.

The chain has TRBV5-1 and TRBJ2-4; D possibly corresponds to TRBD1 (6 bases). Germline-derived CDR1 and CDR2 are SGHRS and YFSETQ. Deletions cut 3 bases from V and 0 bases from J, with 16 bases between. The CDR3 is made up of 17 amino acids. The CDR3 DNA is TGCGCCAGCAGCTCCTTAGGGGGTAATCTAGCCAAAAACATTCAGTACTTC. Translation: CASSSLGGNLAKNIQYF.

The chain carries TRBV4-1 and TRBJ1-1, with D possibly TRBD1 on 5 matching bases. The V and J ends lost 6 bases and 0 bases respectively, with 14 bases between them. This CDR3 has 15 amino acids. The germline V gene encodes CDR1 MGHRA and CDR2 YSYEKL. The CDR3: CASSHSRGMNTEAFF. The CDR3 DNA sequence: TGCGCCAGCAGTCATTCCCGGGGGATGAACACTGAAGCTTTCTTT.

The chain couples TRBV27 to TRBJ1-1; possible D gene TRBD1, 6 bases. Deletions cut 2 bases from V and 2 bases from J, with 9 bases between. CDR1 MNHEY and CDR2 SMNVEV come from the germline V gene (reference sequence). The CDR3 covers 14 residues. This chain's CDR3 is CASSLLGTNTEAFF. The DNA for the CDR3 is TGTGCCAGCAGTTTACTTGGGACAAACACTGAAGCTTTCTTT.

This clone has only one observation. The chain has TRBV7-9 and TRBJ1-6, with D tentatively TRBD1 (5 bases). With 4 bases removed from V and 6 bases from J, the gap between germline ends came to 10 bases. The CDR3 consists of 14 residues. Germline V lookup: CDR1 SEHNR, CDR2 FQNEAQ (reference sequence). Here the CDR3 reads CASSSWGPNSPLHF. DNA for the CDR3: TGTGCCAGCAGCTCGTGGGGCCCTAATTCACCCCTCCACTTT.

The chain recombines TRBV5-1 with TRBJ2-6; 9 bases align to TRBD1. This CDR3 contains 18 residues. The V gene's germline CDR1 is SGHRS and CDR2 YFSETQ. V dropped 4 bases and J dropped 2; count of bases not matched to a gene: 10. The CDR3 region has the DNA TGCGCCAGCAGCCAACGGACAGGGGATTTGACTGGGGCCAACGTCCTGACTTTC. Translation gives CASSQRTGDLTGANVLTF.

The gene calls are TRBV5-6 and TRBJ1-3; 10 bases agree with TRBD1. Germline lookup yields CDR1 SGHDT and CDR2 YYEEEE. J was trimmed by 2 bases and V by 4 bases; bases with no gene match: 3. The CDR3 has 15 residues. The CDR3 is CASSPTGGTGNTIYF. The CDR3 DNA reads as TGTGCCAGCAGCCCGACAGGGGGCACTGGAAACACCATATATTTT.

The chain combines TRBV7-9 with TRBJ1-1, with unresolved D. This CDR3 has 12 residues. Per the germline V gene, CDR1 is SEHNR and CDR2 is FQNEAQ (reference sequence). V was pared by 5 bases and J by 1 base, with 5 bases between. The CDR3 DNA reads as TGTGCCAGCAGCAGCCAGAACACTGAAGCTTTCTTT. Protein product: CASSSQNTEAFF.

V is TRBV18 and J is TRBJ2-7, with TRBD2 as a possible D gene (6 bases). CDR1 KGHSH and CDR2 LQKENI come from the germline V gene. The CDR3 is made up of 14 amino acids. Trimming shortened V by 6 bases and J by 2 bases, and 14 bases separated the two germline ends. In DNA form, the CDR3 reads TGTGCCAGCTCGGGAGGTCAGGGTCCCTACGAGCAGTACTTC. The encoded protein is CASSGGQGPYEQYF.